This T cell receptor (beta chain) came from a study of neurological immune-mediated disorders. Whole-study results and caveats: None of the CDR3 amino acid sequences of expanded clones were shared across subjects, and this suggested private repertoires in all groups.

This clonotype was counted many times. As yet, its antigen is unknown. cDNA synthesis was performed by 5'RACE with 10-nucleotide random UMIs. Each CDR3 protein gets one entry after TCRdb re-called the 5' RACE reads with MiXCR. The table has 90,000 to 150,000 distinct CDR3 sequences, about 3.2% seen once. The unsorted libraries were generated from a total of 2 million PBMCs, which had been stored in RNAlater at -80 C. Specimen: PBMCs. The TCR sequence derives from a woman in her 30s with multiple sclerosis.

CDR3 in amino acids: CAISESWGLGLTDTQYF. The CDR3 DNA follows: TGTGCCATCAGTGAGTCGTGGGGTCTTGGCCTCACAGATACGCAGTATTTT. This chain connects TRBV10-3 to TRBJ2-3; D ambiguous. The germline V and J ends were trimmed by 0 bases and 2 bases, with 15 bases remaining between them. Germline CDR1 and CDR2: ENHRY and SYGVKD. The length of the CDR3 is 17 residues.